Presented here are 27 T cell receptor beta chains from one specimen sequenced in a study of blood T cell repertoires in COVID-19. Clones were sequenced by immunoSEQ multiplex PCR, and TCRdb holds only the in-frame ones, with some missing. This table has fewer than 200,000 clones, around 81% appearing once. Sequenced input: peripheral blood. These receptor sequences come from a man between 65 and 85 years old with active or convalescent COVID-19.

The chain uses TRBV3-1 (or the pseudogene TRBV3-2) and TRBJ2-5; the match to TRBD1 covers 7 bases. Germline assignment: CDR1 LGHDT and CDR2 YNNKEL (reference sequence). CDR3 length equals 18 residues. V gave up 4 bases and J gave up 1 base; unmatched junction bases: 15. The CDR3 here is CASSRAPGAGGFQETQYF. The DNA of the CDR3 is TGTGCCAGCAGCCGGGCGCCCGGGGCAGGGGGTTTCCAAGAGACCCAGTACTTC.

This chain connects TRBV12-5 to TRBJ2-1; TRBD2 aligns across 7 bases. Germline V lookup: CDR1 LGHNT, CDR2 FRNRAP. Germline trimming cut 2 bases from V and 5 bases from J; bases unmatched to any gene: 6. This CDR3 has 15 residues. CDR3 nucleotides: TGTGCTAGTGGTTTGAGCGGACTAGGTAACAATGAGCAGTTCTTC. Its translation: CASGLSGLGNNEQFF.

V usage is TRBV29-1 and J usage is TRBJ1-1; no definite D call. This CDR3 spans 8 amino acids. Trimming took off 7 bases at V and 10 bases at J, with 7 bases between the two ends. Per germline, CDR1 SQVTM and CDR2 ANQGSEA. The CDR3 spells CSDRGAFF. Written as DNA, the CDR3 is TGCAGCGACCGAGGAGCTTTCTTT.

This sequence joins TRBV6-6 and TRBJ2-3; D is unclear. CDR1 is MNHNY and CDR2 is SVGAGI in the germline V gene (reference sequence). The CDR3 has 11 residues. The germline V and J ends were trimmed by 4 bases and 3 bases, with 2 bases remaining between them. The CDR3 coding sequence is TGTGCCAGCAGTTTAACAGATACGCAGTATTTT. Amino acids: CASSLTDTQYF.

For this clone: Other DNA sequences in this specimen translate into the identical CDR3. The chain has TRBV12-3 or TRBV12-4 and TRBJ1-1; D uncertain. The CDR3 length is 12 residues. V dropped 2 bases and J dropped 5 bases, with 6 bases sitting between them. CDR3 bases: TGTGCCAGCAGTTTATCGAGGACTGAAGCTTTCTTT. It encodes CASSLSRTEAFF.

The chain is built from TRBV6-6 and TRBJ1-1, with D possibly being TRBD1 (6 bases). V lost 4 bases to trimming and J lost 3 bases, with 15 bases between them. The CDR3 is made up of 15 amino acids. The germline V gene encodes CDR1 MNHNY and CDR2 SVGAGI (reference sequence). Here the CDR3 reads CASSFPGGLYTEAFF. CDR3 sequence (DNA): TGTGCCAGCAGTTTCCCGGGGGGGCTGTACACTGAAGCTTTCTTT.

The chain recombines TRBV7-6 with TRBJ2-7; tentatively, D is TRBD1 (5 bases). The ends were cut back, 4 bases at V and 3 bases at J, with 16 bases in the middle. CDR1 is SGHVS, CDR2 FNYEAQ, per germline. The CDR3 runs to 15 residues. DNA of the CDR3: TGTGCCAGCAGCTCCCGGGCAGGGCGTATCTACGAGCAGTACTTC. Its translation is CASSSRAGRIYEQYF.

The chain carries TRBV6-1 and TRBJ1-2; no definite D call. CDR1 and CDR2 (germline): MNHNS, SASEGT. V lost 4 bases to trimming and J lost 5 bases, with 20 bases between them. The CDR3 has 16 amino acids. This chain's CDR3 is CASSVAASQAGYGYTF. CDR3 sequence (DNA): TGTGCCAGCAGTGTGGCAGCCTCGCAGGCGGGGTATGGCTACACCTTC.

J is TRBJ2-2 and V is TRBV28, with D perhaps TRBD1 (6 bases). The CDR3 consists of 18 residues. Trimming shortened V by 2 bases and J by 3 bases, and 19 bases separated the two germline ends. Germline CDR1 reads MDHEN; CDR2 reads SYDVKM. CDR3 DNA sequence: TGTGCCAGCAGTTTACACCAGGGGATGAGAACATACACCGGGGAGCTGTTTTTT. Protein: CASSLHQGMRTYTGELFF. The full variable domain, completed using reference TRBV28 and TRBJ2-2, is DVKVTQSSRYLVKRTGEKVFLECVQDMDHENMFWYRQDPGLGLRLIYFSYDVKMKEKGDIPEGYSVSREKKERFSLILESASTNQTSMYLCASSLHQGMRTYTGELFFGEGSRLTVL.

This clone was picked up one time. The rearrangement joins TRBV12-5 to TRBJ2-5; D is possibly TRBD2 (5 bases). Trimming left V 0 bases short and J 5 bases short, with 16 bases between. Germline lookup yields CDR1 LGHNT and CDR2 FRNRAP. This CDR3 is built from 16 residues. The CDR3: CASGLVVSGGWETQYF. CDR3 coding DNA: TGTGCTAGTGGTTTGGTAGTATCCGGAGGTTGGGAGACCCAGTACTTC.

CDR3 loop: CASSIQNQETQYF. As DNA, the CDR3 is TGTGCCAGCTCAATACAAAACCAAGAGACCCAGTACTTC. This sequence joins TRBV18 and TRBJ2-5, with D hard to call. Trimming removed 5 bases at V and 0 bases at J, with 7 bases between. The CDR3 has 13 residues. CDR1 is KGHSH, CDR2 LQKENI, per germline.

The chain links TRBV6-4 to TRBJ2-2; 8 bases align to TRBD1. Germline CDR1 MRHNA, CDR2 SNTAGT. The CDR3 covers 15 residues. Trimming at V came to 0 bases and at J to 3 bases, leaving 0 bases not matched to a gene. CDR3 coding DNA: TGTGCCAGCAGTGACTCGGACAGGGACACCGGGGAGCTGTTTTTT. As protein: CASSDSDRDTGELFF.

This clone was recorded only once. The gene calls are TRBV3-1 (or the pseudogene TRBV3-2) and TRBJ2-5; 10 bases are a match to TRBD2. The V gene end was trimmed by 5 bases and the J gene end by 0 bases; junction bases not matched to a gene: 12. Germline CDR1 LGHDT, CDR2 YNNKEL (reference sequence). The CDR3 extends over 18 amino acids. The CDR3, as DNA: TGTGCCAGCAGCTCCCGGGGTAGCGGGGGGTCCTACCAAGAGACCCAGTACTTC. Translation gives CASSSRGSGGSYQETQYF.

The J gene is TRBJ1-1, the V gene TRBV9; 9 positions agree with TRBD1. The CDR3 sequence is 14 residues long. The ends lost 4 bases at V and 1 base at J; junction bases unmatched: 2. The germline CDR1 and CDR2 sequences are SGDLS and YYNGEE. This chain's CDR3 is CASSRQGENTEAFF. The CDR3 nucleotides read TGTGCCAGCAGCCGACAGGGGGAGAACACTGAAGCTTTCTTT.

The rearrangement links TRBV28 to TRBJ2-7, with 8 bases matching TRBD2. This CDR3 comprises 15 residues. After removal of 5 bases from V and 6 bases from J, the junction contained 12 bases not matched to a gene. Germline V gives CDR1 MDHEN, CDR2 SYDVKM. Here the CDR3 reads CASSRTGGGSGEQYF. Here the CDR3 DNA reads TGTGCCAGCAGTCGTACGGGGGGGGGCTCGGGCGAGCAGTACTTC.

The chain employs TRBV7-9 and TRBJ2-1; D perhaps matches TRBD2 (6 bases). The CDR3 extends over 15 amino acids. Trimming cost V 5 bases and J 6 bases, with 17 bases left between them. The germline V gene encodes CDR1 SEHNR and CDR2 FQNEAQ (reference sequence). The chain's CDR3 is CASSLFGGITNEQFF. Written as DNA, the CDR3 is TGTGCCAGCAGCCTATTTGGGGGGATTACCAATGAGCAGTTCTTC.

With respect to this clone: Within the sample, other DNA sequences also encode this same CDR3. The CDR3 coding sequence is TGTGCCAGTAGCCCTGGACAGGGCTCAAATCAGCCCCAGCATTTT. Encoded protein: CASSPGQGSNQPQHF. The genes are TRBV19 and TRBJ1-5; 8 bases map to TRBD1. The CDR3 loop spans 15 amino acids. J gave up 4 bases and V 6 bases, and 8 bases lay outside the gene matches. Germline V CDR1 and CDR2: LNHDA, SQIVND (reference sequence).

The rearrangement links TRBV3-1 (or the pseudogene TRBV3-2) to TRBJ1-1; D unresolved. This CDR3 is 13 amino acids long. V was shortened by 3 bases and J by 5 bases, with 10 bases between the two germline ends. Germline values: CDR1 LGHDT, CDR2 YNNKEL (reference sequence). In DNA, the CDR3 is TGTGCCAGCAGCCAGCGGGGAAGGACTGAAGCTTTCTTT. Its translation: CASSQRGRTEAFF.

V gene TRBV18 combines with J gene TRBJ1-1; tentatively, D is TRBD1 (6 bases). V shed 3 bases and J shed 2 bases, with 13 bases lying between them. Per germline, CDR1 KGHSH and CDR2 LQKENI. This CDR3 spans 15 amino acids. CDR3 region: CASSPAADRNTEAFF. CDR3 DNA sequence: TGTGCCAGCTCACCTGCGGCGGACAGAAACACTGAAGCTTTCTTT.

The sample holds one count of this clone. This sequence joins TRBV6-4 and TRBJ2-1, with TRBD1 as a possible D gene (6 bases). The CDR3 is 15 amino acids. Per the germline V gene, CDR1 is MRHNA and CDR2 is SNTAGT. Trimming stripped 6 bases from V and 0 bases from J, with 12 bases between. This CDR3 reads CASSQDRSSYNEQFF. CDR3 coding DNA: TGTGCCAGCAGCCAAGACAGGAGCTCCTACAATGAGCAGTTCTTC.

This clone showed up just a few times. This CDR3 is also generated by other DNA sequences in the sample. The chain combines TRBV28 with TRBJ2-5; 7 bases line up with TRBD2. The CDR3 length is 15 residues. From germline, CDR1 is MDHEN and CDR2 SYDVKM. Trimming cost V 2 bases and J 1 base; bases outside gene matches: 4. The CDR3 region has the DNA TGTGCCAGCAGTTTAACGGGGGGTGGCCAAGAGACCCAGTACTTC. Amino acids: CASSLTGGGQETQYF.

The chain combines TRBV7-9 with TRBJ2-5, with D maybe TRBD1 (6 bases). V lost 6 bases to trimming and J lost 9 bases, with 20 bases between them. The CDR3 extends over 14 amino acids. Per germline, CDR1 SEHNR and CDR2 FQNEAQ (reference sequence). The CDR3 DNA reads TGTGCCAGCAGGAATATTCCAGGGGCAATACCCCAGTACTTC. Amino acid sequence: CASRNIPGAIPQYF.

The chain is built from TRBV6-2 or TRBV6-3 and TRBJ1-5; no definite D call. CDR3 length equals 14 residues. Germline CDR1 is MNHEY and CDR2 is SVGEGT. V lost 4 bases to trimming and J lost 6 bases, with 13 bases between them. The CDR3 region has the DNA TGTGCCAGCAGTTGGGCGGCGGGAGGTCAGCCCCAGCATTTT. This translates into CASSWAAGGQPQHF.

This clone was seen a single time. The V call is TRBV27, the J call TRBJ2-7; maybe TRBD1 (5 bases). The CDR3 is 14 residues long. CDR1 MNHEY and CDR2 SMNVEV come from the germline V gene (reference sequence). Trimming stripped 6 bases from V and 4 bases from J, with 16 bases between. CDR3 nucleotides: TGTGCCAGCAGATCGATCCGGGCAGGGTACGAGCAGTACTTC. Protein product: CASRSIRAGYEQYF.

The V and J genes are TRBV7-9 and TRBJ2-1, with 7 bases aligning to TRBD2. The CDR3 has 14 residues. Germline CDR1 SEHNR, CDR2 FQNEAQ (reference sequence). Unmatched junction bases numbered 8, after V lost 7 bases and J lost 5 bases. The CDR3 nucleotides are TGTGCCAGCACCCAATCCGGGACTAACAATGAGCAGTTCTTC. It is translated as CASTQSGTNNEQFF.

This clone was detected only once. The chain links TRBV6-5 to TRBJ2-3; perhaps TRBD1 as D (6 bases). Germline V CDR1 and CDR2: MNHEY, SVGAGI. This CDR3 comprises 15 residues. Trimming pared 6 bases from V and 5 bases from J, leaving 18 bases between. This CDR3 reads CASRGRDLRGDTQYF. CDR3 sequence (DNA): TGTGCCAGCAGAGGCCGGGACCTCAGGGGAGATACGCAGTATTTT.

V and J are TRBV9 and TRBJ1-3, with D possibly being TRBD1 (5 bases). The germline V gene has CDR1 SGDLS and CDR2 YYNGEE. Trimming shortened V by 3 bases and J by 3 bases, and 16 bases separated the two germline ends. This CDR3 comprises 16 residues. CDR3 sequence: CASSARPGGGGNTIYF. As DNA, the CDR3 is TGTGCCAGCAGCGCCCGCCCGGGGGGTGGTGGAAACACCATATATTTT.